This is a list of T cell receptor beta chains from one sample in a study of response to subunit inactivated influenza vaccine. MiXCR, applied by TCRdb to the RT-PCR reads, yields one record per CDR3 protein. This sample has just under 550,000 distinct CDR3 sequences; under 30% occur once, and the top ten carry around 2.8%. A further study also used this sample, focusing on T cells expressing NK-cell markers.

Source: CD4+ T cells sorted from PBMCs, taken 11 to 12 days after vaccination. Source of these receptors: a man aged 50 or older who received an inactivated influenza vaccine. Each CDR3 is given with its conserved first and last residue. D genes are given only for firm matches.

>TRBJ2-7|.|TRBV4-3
CASSQVAGGIGEQYF
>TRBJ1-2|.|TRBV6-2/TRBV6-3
CASSYTDWGGYTF
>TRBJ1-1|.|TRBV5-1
CASKITGRGNTEAFF
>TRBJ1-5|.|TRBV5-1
CASSLEPEAGPQHF
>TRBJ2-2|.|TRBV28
CASSSPRDTKNTGELFF
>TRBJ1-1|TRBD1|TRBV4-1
CASSQGTGTMNTEAFF
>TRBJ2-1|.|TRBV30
CAWRRIGSGTYNEQFF
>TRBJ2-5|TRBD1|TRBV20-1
CSAWTGPQETQYF
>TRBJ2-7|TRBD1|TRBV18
CASSLFGTGSYEQYF
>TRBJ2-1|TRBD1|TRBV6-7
CASSYQRTGEGVHEQFF
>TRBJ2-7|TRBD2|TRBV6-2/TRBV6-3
CASNLRGTSGSYHEQYF
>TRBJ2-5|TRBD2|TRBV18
CASSVTSGQETQYF
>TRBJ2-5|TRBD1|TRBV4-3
CASSHLGQGDETQYF
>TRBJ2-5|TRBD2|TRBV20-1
CSAIRSGRTETQYF
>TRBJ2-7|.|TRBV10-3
CAIRGTASYEQYF
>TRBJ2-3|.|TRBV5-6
CASSLALRTDTQYF
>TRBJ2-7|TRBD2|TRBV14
CASSSRPGLADYEQYF
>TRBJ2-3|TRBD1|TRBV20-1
CSAPMSTGGDTQYF
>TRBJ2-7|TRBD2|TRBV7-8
CASSFNPGTSGRMSSYEQYF
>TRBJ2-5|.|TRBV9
CASSGREGETQYF
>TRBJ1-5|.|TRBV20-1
CSAQQGLGNQPQHF
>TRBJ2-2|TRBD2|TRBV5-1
CASSSRLAGNTGELFF
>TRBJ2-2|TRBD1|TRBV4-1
CASSHAGRGRWTGELFF
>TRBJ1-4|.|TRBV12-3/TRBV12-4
CASSFGAGREKLFF
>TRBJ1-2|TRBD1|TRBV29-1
CSVWRQGDYGYTF
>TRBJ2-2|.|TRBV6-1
CASSAGLLLTGELFF
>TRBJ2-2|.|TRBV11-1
CASSFKGQYSWGPGELFF
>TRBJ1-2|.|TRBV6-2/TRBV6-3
CASSYNGPWTEYNYGYTF
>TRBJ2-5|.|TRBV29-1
CSVEVGRRETQYF
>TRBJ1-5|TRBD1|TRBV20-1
CSARRGQGDQPQHF
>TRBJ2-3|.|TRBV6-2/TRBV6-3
CASSLPGIYTQYF
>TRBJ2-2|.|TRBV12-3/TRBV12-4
CASSRANGELFF
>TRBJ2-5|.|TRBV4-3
CASSQDFEEETQYF
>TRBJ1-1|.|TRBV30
CAWSVLRGANPNTEAFF
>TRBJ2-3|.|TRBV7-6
CASSLGRGGSDTQYF
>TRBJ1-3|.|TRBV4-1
CASSQDLNRNSGNTIYF
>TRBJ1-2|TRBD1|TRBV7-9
CASSSDRAPGYTF
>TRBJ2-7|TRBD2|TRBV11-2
CASSPGSGRLYEQYF
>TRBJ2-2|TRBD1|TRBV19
CASSKNRDRVSLASNTGELFF
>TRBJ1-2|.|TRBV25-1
CASSRSDSAFYGYTF
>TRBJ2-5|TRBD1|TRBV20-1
CSAAGTGAPETQYF
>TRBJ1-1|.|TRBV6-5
CASSYSMAEREAFF
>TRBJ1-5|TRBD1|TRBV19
CASGTGGYSNQPQHF
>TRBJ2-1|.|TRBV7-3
CASSLQVLSYNEQFF
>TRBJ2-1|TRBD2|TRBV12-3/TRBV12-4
CASSPFGLAGYNEQFF
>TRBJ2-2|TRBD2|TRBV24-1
CATSDAGTSGNTGELFF
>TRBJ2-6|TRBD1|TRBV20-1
CSARLRDRGSGANVLTF
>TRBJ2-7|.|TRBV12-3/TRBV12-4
CASSLVGRDQYF
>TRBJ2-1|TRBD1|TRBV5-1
CASSAGTGGSNEQFF
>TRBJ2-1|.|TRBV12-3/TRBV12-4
CASTGASHSYNEQFF
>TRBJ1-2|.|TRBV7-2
CASSAQGHGYTF
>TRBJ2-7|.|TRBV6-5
CASSYSGMITYEQYF